Shown below are 9 T cell receptor beta chains from a single sample sequenced in a study of vaccination and CD4 T cells after COVID-19. At the Johns Hopkins FTIC core, DNA taken from cultured CD4+ T cells was sequenced by way of the Oncomine TCR Beta short-read assay. TCRdb recomputed calls from the PCR reads with MiXCR, one row per CDR3 protein. The sample lists 5,500 to 7,500 distinct CDR3 sequences; roughly 52% were seen once. Regarding treatment: 10-day PBMC culture with coronavirus spike peptide pools or control peptides (ViraFEST assay). No antigens are known for them. Sequenced sample: CD4+ T cells from blood, cultured in vitro. The receptor source for this set is a human donor who had recovered from COVID-19.

The chain combines TRBV30 with TRBJ1-1; D is possibly TRBD1 (6 bases). Germline V gene lookup returns CDR1 GTSNPN and CDR2 SVGIG (reference sequence). The CDR3 covers 14 residues. V shed 3 bases and J shed 1 base, with 12 bases lying between them. The CDR3 is CAWSPGEANTEAFF. CDR3 DNA: TGTGCCTGGAGCCCAGGGGAGGCGAACACTGAAGCTTTCTTT.

This rearrangement joins TRBV7-9 to TRBJ1-2; no clear D. The CDR3 is 14 residues long. The germline V gene has CDR1 SEHNR and CDR2 FQNEAQ (reference sequence). V lost 2 bases, J lost 0 bases, and 7 bases lay in between. For the CDR3, the DNA is TGTGCCAGCAGCTTAAGTGCCACTAACTATGGCTACACCTTC. Translation: CASSLSATNYGYTF.

The chain carries TRBV9 and TRBJ1-4; TRBD1 agrees at 8 bases. This CDR3 is built from 14 residues. Germline trimming cut 3 bases from V and 7 bases from J; bases unmatched to any gene: 5. Germline V gives CDR1 SGDLS, CDR2 YYNGEE. CDR3 DNA: TGTGCCAGCAGCGCCGGACAGGGCGGTGAAAAACTGTTTTTT. Translation: CASSAGQGGEKLFF.

Only one count was recorded for this clonotype. This chain joins TRBV4-2 and TRBJ1-1; maybe TRBD1 (6 bases). The CDR3 totals 15 residues. V was clipped by 5 bases and J by 7 bases, with 20 bases between them. The germline V gene has CDR1 LGHNA and CDR2 YNFKEQ. CDR3 region: CASSSFHGGAGEAFF. CDR3 nucleotide sequence: TGTGCCAGCAGCTCCTTTCACGGGGGGGCGGGTGAAGCTTTCTTT.

The chain combines TRBV27 with TRBJ1-2; possible D gene TRBD1, 5 bases. Trimming removed 6 bases at V and 8 bases at J, with 25 bases between. Germline V gene lookup returns CDR1 MNHEY and CDR2 SMNVEV (reference sequence). The CDR3 contains 16 residues. The CDR3 bases are TGTGCCAGCAGAAGCTATCTTCAGAGGACATCCACGGGCTACACCTTC. Amino acid sequence: CASRSYLQRTSTGYTF.

The V call is TRBV6-2 or TRBV6-3, the J call TRBJ1-1; TRBD1 matches at 8 bases. Germline trimming cut 7 bases from V and 4 bases from J; bases unmatched to any gene: 2. Germline V CDR1 and CDR2: MNHEY, SVGEGT. CDR3 length: 12 amino acids. This CDR3 is CASTQGATEAFF. DNA of the CDR3: TGTGCCAGCACCCAGGGGGCCACTGAAGCTTTCTTT.

This clonotype occurred once. The V and J genes are TRBV7-9 and TRBJ2-2; D perhaps matches TRBD1 (7 bases). Germline V gene lookup returns CDR1 SEHNR and CDR2 FQNEAQ (reference sequence). V was cut by 2 bases and J by 4 bases, with 11 bases left in between. The CDR3 has 15 residues. The CDR3 nucleotides read TGTGCCAGCAGCTTAACTCAGGGGGGCACCGGGGAGCTGTTTTTT. Its translation is CASSLTQGGTGELFF.

The chain couples TRBV7-9 to TRBJ2-7; no clear D gene. Trimming shortened V by 3 bases and J by 6 bases, and 9 bases separated the two germline ends. Germline lookup yields CDR1 SEHNR and CDR2 FQNEAQ (reference sequence). The CDR3 contains 12 residues. The chain's CDR3 is CASSLIVTEQYF. In DNA, the CDR3 is TGTGCCAGCAGCTTGATCGTAACCGAGCAGTACTTC.

This clonotype was detected once. This chain uses TRBV7-2 with TRBJ1-3; D is ambiguous. CDR3 length equals 13 residues. The V gene's germline CDR1 is SGHTA and CDR2 FQGNSA. V was shortened by 8 bases and J by 2 bases, with 10 bases between the two germline ends. CDR3 in DNA: TGTGCCAGCGCTCGATGGCCTGGAAACACCATATATTTT. Amino acids: CASARWPGNTIYF.